Here is one T cell receptor (beta chain) with its context. The data are from a study of technical replicates of blood from several donors. Here immunoSEQ multiplex PCR was the method, and the copy in TCRdb shows in-frame clones only, minus some. The sample has approximately 78,000 clones, 80% to 95% seen once. Germline V gene lookup returns CDR1 MNHEY and CDR2 SMNVEV (reference sequence). The CDR3 covers 17 residues. V shed 8 bases, J shed 2 bases, and the junction held 8 bases outside the gene matches. The chain recombines TRBV27 with TRBJ2-6, with TRBD2 matching over 11 bases. This TCR was sampled from a human donor in good health. The source material was T cells isolated from PBMCs. The CDR3 reads CASSKLAGVTGANVLTF. The CDR3 coding sequence is TGTGCCAGCTCGAAACTAGCGGGAGTTACTGGGGCCAACGTCCTGACTTTC.